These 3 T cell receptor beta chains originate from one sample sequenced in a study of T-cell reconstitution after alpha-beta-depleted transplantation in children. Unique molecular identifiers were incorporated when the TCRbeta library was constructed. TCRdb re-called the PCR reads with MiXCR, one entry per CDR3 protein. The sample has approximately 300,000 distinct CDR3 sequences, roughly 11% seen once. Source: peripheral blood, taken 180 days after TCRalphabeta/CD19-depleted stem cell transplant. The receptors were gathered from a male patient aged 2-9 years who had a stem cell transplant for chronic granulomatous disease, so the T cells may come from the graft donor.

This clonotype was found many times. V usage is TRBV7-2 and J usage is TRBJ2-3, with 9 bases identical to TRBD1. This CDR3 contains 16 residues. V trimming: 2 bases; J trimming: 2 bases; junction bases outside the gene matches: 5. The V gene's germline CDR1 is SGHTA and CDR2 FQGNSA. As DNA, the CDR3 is TGTGCCAGCAGCTTAACCGGGACAGGGTACACAGATACGCAGTATTTT. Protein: CASSLTGTGYTDTQYF.

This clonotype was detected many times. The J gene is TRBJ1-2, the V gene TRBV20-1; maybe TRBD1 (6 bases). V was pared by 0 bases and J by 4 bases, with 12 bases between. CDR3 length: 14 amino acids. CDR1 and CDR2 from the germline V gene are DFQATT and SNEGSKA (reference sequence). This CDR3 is CSARDVGTIYGYTF. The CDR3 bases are TGCAGTGCTAGAGATGTAGGGACAATCTATGGCTACACCTTC.

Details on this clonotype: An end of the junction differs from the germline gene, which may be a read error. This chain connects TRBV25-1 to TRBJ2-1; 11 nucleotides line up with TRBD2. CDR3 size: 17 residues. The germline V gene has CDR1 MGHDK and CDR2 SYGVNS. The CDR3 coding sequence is TGTGCCACCAGTTGGCGGCCGATAGCGGGAGGGTACAATGAGCAGTTCTTC. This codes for CATSWRPIAGGYNEQFF.